The following is a T cell receptor (beta chain) sequence with its context. This CDR3 is 16 amino acids long. J gave up 5 bases and V 6 bases, and 9 bases lay outside the gene matches. CDR1 LNHDA and CDR2 SQIVND come from the germline V gene (reference sequence). These data originate in a study of T cell changes during pregnancy in multiple sclerosis. Generated by immunoSEQ multiplex PCR, the TCRdb table keeps only in-frame clones and is missing some. Among around 52,000 clones listed, just over 90% were seen once. The sequencing used CD4+ T cells from peripheral blood mononuclear cells, collected in the second trimester of pregnancy. This receptor was identified in a female donor with multiple sclerosis, enrolled in a pregnancy study. The rearrangement uses TRBV19 and TRBJ2-1; TRBD2 aligns across 11 bases. The CDR3 DNA follows: TGTGCCAGTAGGGGGGTAGCGGGAGGGAGGGACAATGAGCAGTTCTTC. Its translation is CASRGVAGGRDNEQFF.